These 25 T cell receptor beta chains were sequenced from one sample in a study of blood T cell repertoires in COVID-19. Using immunoSEQ multiplex PCR, the repertoire was profiled, and TCRdb retains in-frame clones only, with some absent. Counted here are about 180,000 clones, roughly 88% occurring once; the ten biggest clones make up about 4.1%. The sequenced sample consisted of peripheral blood. The receptor source for this set is a woman in her twenties or thirties with acute or convalescent COVID-19.

To note about this clone: The same CDR3 also results from other DNA sequences found in this sample. This rearrangement joins TRBV2 to TRBJ2-3; D remains unclear. The CDR3 consists of 12 residues. Germline V gives CDR1 SNHLY, CDR2 FYNNEI. Trimming left V 4 bases short and J 3 bases short, with 5 bases between. The CDR3 nucleotides are TGTGCCAGCAGTGTACTAACAGATACGCAGTATTTT. Encoded protein: CASSVLTDTQYF.

The V and J genes are TRBV5-4 and TRBJ2-2; 10 positions agree with TRBD1. J was trimmed by 5 bases and V by 4 bases; bases with no gene match: 5. The CDR3 is 15 amino acids. The germline V gene encodes CDR1 SGHNT and CDR2 YYREEE (reference sequence). Here the CDR3 reads CASSGRDRGTGELFF. The CDR3 DNA follows: TGTGCCAGCAGCGGCCGGGACAGGGGAACCGGGGAGCTGTTTTTT.

To note about this clone: This specimen includes other DNA sequences encoding the same CDR3. The chain employs TRBV27 and TRBJ1-5; the D gene is possibly TRBD1 (5 bases). CDR3 length: 14 amino acids. Trimming removed 2 bases from V and 4 bases from J, with 9 bases in between. The germline V gene has CDR1 MNHEY and CDR2 SMNVEV (reference sequence). CDR3 region: CASSLAGRNQPQHF. The CDR3 DNA is TGTGCCAGCAGTTTAGCGGGGCGAAATCAGCCCCAGCATTTT.

The V call is TRBV9, the J call TRBJ2-2; possible D gene TRBD2, 5 bases. Trimming left V 0 bases short and J 4 bases short, with 16 bases between. The CDR3 loop spans 17 amino acids. CDR1 is SGDLS and CDR2 is YYNGEE in the germline V gene. The CDR3 DNA is TGTGCCAGCAGCGTAGGAGGATGGGGAGATAGCACCGGGGAGCTGTTTTTT. Amino acid sequence: CASSVGGWGDSTGELFF.

This clone turned up a few times. V usage is TRBV4-1 and J usage is TRBJ1-2; 9 bases are shared with TRBD1. V trimming: 5 bases; J trimming: 8 bases; junction bases outside the gene matches: 9. From germline, CDR1 is MGHRA and CDR2 YSYEKL. The CDR3 runs 14 residues. The CDR3: CASSSQGTGYGYTF. The CDR3 coding sequence is TGCGCCAGCAGCAGCCAAGGGACAGGGTACGGCTACACCTTC.

V usage is TRBV29-1 and J usage is TRBJ2-2; D may be TRBD1 (6 bases). The V end lost 7 bases, the J end lost 4 bases, and 10 bases lay between the germline ends. In germline, CDR1 is SQVTM, CDR2 ANQGSEA. The CDR3 sequence is 12 residues long. CDR3 amino acids: CSEKDSTGELFF. The CDR3 DNA follows: TGCAGCGAGAAGGACAGCACCGGGGAGCTGTTTTTT.

This clone has only one observation. The rearrangement uses TRBV19 and TRBJ2-5; D is possibly TRBD1 (7 bases). The germline V gene encodes CDR1 LNHDA and CDR2 SQIVND (reference sequence). V dropped 8 bases and J dropped 5 bases, with 15 bases sitting between them. The CDR3 spans 13 residues. The CDR3 spells CASHSGGMETQYF. The CDR3 nucleotides read TGTGCCAGTCATTCAGGGGGGATGGAGACCCAGTACTTC.

This clone appeared a single time. This chain joins TRBV9 and TRBJ2-2; TRBD2 matches 12 bases. The CDR3 is 17 amino acids. CDR1 and CDR2 (germline): SGDLS, YYNGEE. V lost 0 bases, J lost 6 bases, and 6 bases stayed unmatched. CDR3 nucleotide sequence: TGTGCCAGCAGCGTAGCTAGCGGGAGGGCCGAGTCCGGGGAGCTGTTTTTT. It translates to CASSVASGRAESGELFF.

The chain uses TRBV5-4 and TRBJ1-2; TRBD1 matches at 8 bases. The J segment lost 4 bases and the V segment lost 4 bases, leaving 6 bases of the junction unmatched. CDR3 length: 14 residues. Germline V gene sequence: CDR1 SGHNT, CDR2 YYREEE (reference sequence). The CDR3 nucleotides read TGTGCCAGCAGCCCGGACAGGGATATCTATGGCTACACCTTC. Amino acids: CASSPDRDIYGYTF.

V and J are TRBV6-5 and TRBJ1-1, with D tentatively TRBD1 (6 bases). The CDR3 is made up of 13 amino acids. Trimming took off 2 bases at V and 4 bases at J, with 8 bases between the two ends. Germline CDR1 is MNHEY and CDR2 is SVGAGI. Here the CDR3 DNA reads TGTGCCAGCAGTTACCAACAGGGCACTGAAGCTTTCTTT. Its translation: CASSYQQGTEAFF.

There are a few counts of this clone. The chain couples TRBV24-1 to TRBJ2-2, with TRBD2 identical over 7 bases. Germline V gene data show CDR1 as KGHDR and CDR2 as SFDVKD. V was pared by 11 bases and J by 6 bases, with 11 bases of the junction left unmatched. The CDR3 is 14 amino acids. The CDR3 spells CASRAAGGSGELFF. DNA of the CDR3: TGTGCCAGTCGGGCCGCCGGGGGGTCCGGGGAGCTGTTTTTT.

This clone was recorded only once. This chain links TRBV29-1 with TRBJ1-2; D is unresolved. CDR1 SQVTM and CDR2 ANQGSEA come from the germline V gene. The CDR3 is 13 residues long. Deletions cut 3 bases from V and 6 bases from J, with 14 bases between. CDR3 sequence reads: CSVEYQSFHGYTF. In DNA, the CDR3 is TGCAGCGTTGAGTACCAGTCCTTCCATGGCTACACCTTC.

This chain connects TRBV19 to TRBJ1-2, with 10 positions matching TRBD1. From germline, CDR1 is LNHDA and CDR2 SQIVND (reference sequence). Trimming took 3 bases from V and 5 from J; bases not matched to a gene: 9. The CDR3 runs to 16 residues. The CDR3 sequence: CASSMKGQGFQYGYTF. In nucleotides, the CDR3 is TGTGCCAGTAGTATGAAGGGACAGGGGTTCCAATATGGCTACACCTTC.

This clone was counted once. The gene calls are TRBV28 and TRBJ1-2, with a weak D call TRBD1 (5 bases). CDR3 length: 12 amino acids. The germline CDR1 and CDR2 sequences are MDHEN and SYDVKM. V dropped 3 bases and J dropped 5 bases, with 7 bases sitting between them. The CDR3 DNA sequence: TGTGCCAGCAGTTTCAGGGTTTATGGCTACACCTTC. This codes for CASSFRVYGYTF.

The chain combines TRBV18 with TRBJ2-3, with D tentatively TRBD2 (5 bases). Germline V gene data show CDR1 as KGHSH and CDR2 as LQKENI. Trimming stripped 6 bases from V and 3 bases from J, with 10 bases between. The CDR3 totals 13 residues. The CDR3 bases are TGTGCCAGCTCGGGAGAACGGACAGATACGCAGTATTTT. Protein: CASSGERTDTQYF.

V is TRBV5-6 and J is TRBJ1-1; no clear D. Germline CDR1 and CDR2: SGHDT and YYEEEE. The CDR3 contains 12 residues. V was pared by 7 bases and J by 0 bases, with 7 bases between. CDR3 sequence (DNA): TGTGCCAGCTCGAGGGTGAACACTGAAGCTTTCTTT. It encodes CASSRVNTEAFF.

The rearrangement links TRBV6-5 to TRBJ2-1; a weak D match, TRBD2 (7 bases). Deletions cut 2 bases from V and 9 bases from J, with 8 bases between. This CDR3 is 12 amino acids long. CDR1 MNHEY and CDR2 SVGAGI come from the germline V gene. CDR3 residues: CASSYRGGEQFF. CDR3 sequence (DNA): TGTGCCAGCAGTTACAGGGGGGGTGAGCAGTTCTTC.

The V gene is TRBV19, the J gene TRBJ2-7; TRBD2 aligns across 10 bases. CDR3 length equals 15 residues. CDR1 and CDR2 (germline): LNHDA, SQIVND (reference sequence). The V and J ends lost 2 bases and 3 bases, in that order; junction bases with no gene match: 4. The DNA for the CDR3 is TGTGCCAGTAGTATAAGACTAGCGGGCCTCTACGAGCAGTACTTC. Amino acids: CASSIRLAGLYEQYF.

The chain recombines TRBV4-1 with TRBJ2-1, with TRBD2 matching over 11 bases. The V segment lost 4 bases and the J segment 9 bases; nucleotides outside the gene matches: 11. This CDR3 contains 16 residues. CDR1 MGHRA and CDR2 YSYEKL come from the germline V gene. The CDR3 DNA reads as TGCGCCAGCAGCCCAGACCTAGCGGGAGGTATGGGTGAGCAGTTCTTC. It specifies CASSPDLAGGMGEQFF.

This sequence joins TRBV6-5 and TRBJ2-2; TRBD2 is a possible D gene (6 bases). V shed 5 bases and J shed 0 bases, with 7 bases lying between them. This CDR3 is built from 14 residues. The germline V gene encodes CDR1 MNHEY and CDR2 SVGAGI. The CDR3 coding sequence is TGTGCCAGCAGTAGGACTACGAACACCGGGGAGCTGTTTTTT. Translation gives CASSRTTNTGELFF.

This chain links TRBV7-9 with TRBJ2-7; 10 nucleotides agree with TRBD2. Germline V CDR1 and CDR2: SEHNR, FQNEAQ (reference sequence). V trimming: 1 base; J trimming: 3 bases; junction bases outside the gene matches: 6. The CDR3 totals 16 residues. This chain's CDR3 is CASSLGEREGRYEQYF. Here the CDR3 DNA reads TGTGCCAGCAGCTTAGGGGAGCGGGAGGGCCGCTACGAGCAGTACTTC.

The V call is TRBV28, the J call TRBJ2-4; perhaps TRBD2 as D (7 bases). The V and J ends lost 8 bases and 3 bases respectively, with 11 bases between them. The CDR3 is made up of 13 amino acids. The V gene's germline CDR1 is MDHEN and CDR2 SYDVKM. CDR3 sequence: CASRGAYKNIQYF. CDR3 in DNA: TGTGCCAGCCGGGGGGCTTACAAAAACATTCAGTACTTC.

The V and J genes are TRBV5-1 and TRBJ2-4; the D is unclear. Germline CDR1 is SGHRS and CDR2 is YFSETQ. V shed 0 bases and J shed 5 bases, with 3 bases lying between them. The CDR3 contains 12 residues. CDR3 DNA: TGCGCCAGCAGCTTGGGGCAAAACATTCAGTACTTC. It codes for CASSLGQNIQYF.

The chain joins TRBV5-4 to TRBJ1-6; D is perhaps TRBD1 (5 bases). Germline CDR1 is SGHNT and CDR2 is YYREEE (reference sequence). Trimming pared 6 bases from V and 7 bases from J, leaving 17 bases between. The CDR3 covers 15 residues. DNA of the CDR3: TGTGCCAGCAAAAGCCCCGACAGCTCCAATTCACCCCTCCACTTT. It codes for CASKSPDSSNSPLHF.

The chain's CDR3 is CAWSPPGLSYEQYF. In nucleotides, the CDR3 is TGTGCCTGGAGTCCCCCGGGACTCTCCTACGAGCAGTACTTC. This chain connects TRBV30 to TRBJ2-7; D is possibly TRBD2 (6 bases). This CDR3 is 14 amino acids long. Germline CDR1 reads GTSNPN; CDR2 reads SVGIG (reference sequence). Trimming pared 2 bases from V and 0 bases from J, leaving 11 bases between.